This entry lists 8 T cell receptor beta chains sequenced from one sample in a study of T cells in Graves' hyperthyroidism and ophthalmopathy. Amplified TCR beta CDR3 regions came from RNA transcripts. HTBI primers were the set used in a first-round RT-PCR of the TCR CDR3. One entry per CDR3 protein results from TCRdb running MiXCR on the multiplex PCR reads. The sample lists about 280,000 distinct CDR3 sequences; less than 30% were seen once. The sequenced material came from blood. Receptors were obtained from a man aged 35-49 years with Graves' hyperthyroidism that later progressed to Graves' ophthalmopathy.

This clonotype was detected ten times or more. The CDR3 DNA reads TGTGCCACCAGTGACCTGGACAGGGACGAGCAGTACTTC. It encodes CATSDLDRDEQYF. V usage is TRBV24-1 and J usage is TRBJ2-7, with 8 positions matching TRBD1. The germline CDR1 and CDR2 sequences are KGHDR and SFDVKD. This CDR3 contains 13 residues. J lost 5 bases, V lost 4 bases, and 3 bases had no gene match.

This clonotype was seen repeatedly, ten times or more. The chain carries TRBV10-1 and TRBJ1-1, with TRBD1 identical over 8 bases. Germline CDR1 reads WNHNN; CDR2 reads SYGVQD (reference sequence). The CDR3 covers 15 residues. V trimming: 0 bases; J trimming: 1 base; junction bases outside the gene matches: 1. CDR3 DNA: TGCGCCAGCAGTGAGTCCGGGACAGGGAACACTGAAGCTTTCTTT. Translating gives CASSESGTGNTEAFF.

The V call is TRBV12-3 or TRBV12-4, the J call TRBJ1-2, with TRBD1 as a possible D gene (5 bases). Trimming left V 6 bases short and J 3 bases short, with 14 bases between. The CDR3 contains 14 residues. The CDR3 region is CASSRGTIHYGYTF. DNA of the CDR3: TGTGCCAGCAGCCGCGGGACGATACACTATGGCTACACCTTC.

V is TRBV7-8 and J is TRBJ1-5; no reliable D call. Germline CDR1 reads SGHVS; CDR2 reads FQNEAQ. The CDR3 contains 16 residues. V was trimmed by 1 base and J by 0 bases, leaving 10 bases between them. CDR3 region: CASSLVPVDSNQPQHF. The CDR3 coding sequence is TGTGCCAGCAGCTTAGTGCCTGTTGATAGCAATCAGCCCCAGCATTTT. The entire variable domain, with the rest obtained from reference TRBV7-8 and TRBJ1-5, is as follows: GAGVSQSPRYKVAKRGQDVALRCDPISGHVSLFWYQQALGQGPEFLTYFQNEAQLDKSGLPSDRFFAERPEGSVSTLKIQRTQQEDSAVYLCASSLVPVDSNQPQHFGDGTRLSIL.

V usage is TRBV20-1 and J usage is TRBJ2-2; TRBD1 is a possible D gene (5 bases). This CDR3 region has 13 residues. The germline V gene encodes CDR1 DFQATT and CDR2 SNEGSKA (reference sequence). V lost 0 bases and J lost 7, with 9 bases in between. The CDR3 DNA is TGCAGTGCTAGAGATCTTCAGGGCGGGGAGCTGTTTTTT. Amino acid sequence: CSARDLQGGELFF.

This clonotype was counted ten times or more. V gene TRBV18 combines with J gene TRBJ2-5; D not certain. Per the germline V gene, CDR1 is KGHSH and CDR2 is LQKENI. The CDR3 has 13 amino acids. V dropped 6 bases and J dropped 9 bases, with 17 bases sitting between them. In DNA, the CDR3 is TGTGCCAGCTCCCAGGCGTTAACTGGATCCCAGTACTTC. It yields the protein CASSQALTGSQYF.

This clonotype was recorded at least ten times. This chain links TRBV29-1 with TRBJ2-5, with D possibly matching TRBD2 (6 bases). Deletions cut 6 bases from V and 5 bases from J, with 16 bases between. The length of the CDR3 is 13 residues. Germline V CDR1 and CDR2: SQVTM, ANQGSEA. CDR3 nucleotides: TGCAGCGTAATCCAGGGTGGAGGGGAGACCCAGTACTTC. Protein product: CSVIQGGGETQYF.

The chain carries TRBV30 and TRBJ2-7, with D tentatively TRBD1 (5 bases). The CDR3 loop spans 11 amino acids. Germline-derived CDR1 and CDR2 are GTSNPN and SVGIG (reference sequence). Between the trimmed V and J ends, which lost 4 bases and 6 bases, there was a span of 10 bases. The CDR3 bases are TGTGCCTGGACAGGGTATGGCGAGCAGTACTTC. Its protein is CAWTGYGEQYF. Variable domain in full (rest from reference TRBV30 and TRBJ2-7): SQTIHQWPATLVQPVGSPLSLECTVEGTSNPNLYWYRQAAGRGLQLLFYSVGIGQISSEVPQNLSASRPQDRQFILSSKKLLLSDSGFYLCAWTGYGEQYFGPGTRLTVT.